Presented here are 2 T cell receptor beta chains from one specimen sequenced in a study of blood T cell repertoires in COVID-19. Only in-frame clones appear in the TCRdb table, and some are missing; sequencing was by immunoSEQ multiplex PCR. The sample yields some 300,000 clones, around 88% seen once. Source material: peripheral blood. The receptors stem from a woman in her twenties or thirties who had recovered from COVID-19.

V and J are TRBV7-9 and TRBJ2-2; D uncertain. This CDR3 contains 11 residues. V was pared by 5 bases and J by 5 bases, with 3 bases between. Germline CDR1 and CDR2: SEHNR and FQNEAQ (reference sequence). The CDR3 nucleotides read TGTGCCAGCAGCATAACCGGGGAGCTGTTTTTT. Translated: CASSITGELFF.

In this sample, this clone turned up a few times. The V and J genes are TRBV6-4 and TRBJ2-3; D might be TRBD1 (7 bases). V was trimmed by 3 bases and J by 6 bases, leaving 16 bases between them. This CDR3 spans 15 amino acids. Germline CDR1 MRHNA, CDR2 SNTAGT. CDR3 residues: CASSDSNQGGDTQYF. The CDR3 region has the DNA TGTGCCAGCAGTGATTCCAACCAGGGGGGCGATACGCAGTATTTT.